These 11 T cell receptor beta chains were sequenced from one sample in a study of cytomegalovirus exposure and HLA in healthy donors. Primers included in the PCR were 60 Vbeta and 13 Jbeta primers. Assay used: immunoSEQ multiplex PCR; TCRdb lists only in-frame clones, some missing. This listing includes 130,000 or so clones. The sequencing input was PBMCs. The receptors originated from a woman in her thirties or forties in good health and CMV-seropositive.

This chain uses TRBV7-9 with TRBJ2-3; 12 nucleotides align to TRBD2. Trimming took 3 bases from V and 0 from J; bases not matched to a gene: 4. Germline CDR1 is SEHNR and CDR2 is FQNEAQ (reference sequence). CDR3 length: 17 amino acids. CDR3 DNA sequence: TGTGCCAGCAGCTTGGGACTAGCGGGTCCTAGCACAGATACGCAGTATTTT. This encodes CASSLGLAGPSTDTQYF.

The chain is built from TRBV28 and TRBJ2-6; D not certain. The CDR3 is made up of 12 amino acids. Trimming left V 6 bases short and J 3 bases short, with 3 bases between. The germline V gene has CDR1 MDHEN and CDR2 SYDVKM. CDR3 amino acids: CASRYGANVLTF. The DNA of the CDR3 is TGTGCCAGCAGGTATGGGGCCAACGTCCTGACTTTC.

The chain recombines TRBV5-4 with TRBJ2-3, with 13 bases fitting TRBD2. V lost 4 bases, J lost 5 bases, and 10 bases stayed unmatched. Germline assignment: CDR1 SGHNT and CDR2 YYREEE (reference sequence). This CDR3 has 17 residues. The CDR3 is CASSLGTSGVTRDTQYF. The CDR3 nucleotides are TGTGCCAGCAGCCTTGGGACTAGCGGGGTCACGCGAGATACGCAGTATTTT.

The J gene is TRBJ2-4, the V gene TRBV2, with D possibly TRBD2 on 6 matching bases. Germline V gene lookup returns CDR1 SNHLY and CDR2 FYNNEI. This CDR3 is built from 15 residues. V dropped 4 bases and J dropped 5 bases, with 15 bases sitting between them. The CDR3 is CASSALLAYQNIQYF. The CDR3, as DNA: TGTGCCAGCAGTGCCCTGCTAGCGTACCAAAACATTCAGTACTTC.

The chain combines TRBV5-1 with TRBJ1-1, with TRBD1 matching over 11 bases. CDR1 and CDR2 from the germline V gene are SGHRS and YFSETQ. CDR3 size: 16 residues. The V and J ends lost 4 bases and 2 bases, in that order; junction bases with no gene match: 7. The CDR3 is CASSISGTGGNTEAFF. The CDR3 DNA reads TGCGCCAGCAGCATCTCCGGGACAGGGGGTAACACTGAAGCTTTCTTT.

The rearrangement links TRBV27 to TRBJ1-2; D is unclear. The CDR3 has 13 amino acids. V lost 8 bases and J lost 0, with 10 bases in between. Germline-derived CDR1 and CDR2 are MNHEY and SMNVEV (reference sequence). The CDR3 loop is CASGEGPNYGYTF. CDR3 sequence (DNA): TGTGCCAGCGGGGAGGGCCCTAACTATGGCTACACCTTC.

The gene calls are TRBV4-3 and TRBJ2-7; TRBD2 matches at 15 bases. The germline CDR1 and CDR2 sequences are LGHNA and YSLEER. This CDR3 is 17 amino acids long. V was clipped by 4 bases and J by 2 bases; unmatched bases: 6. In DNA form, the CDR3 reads TGCGCCAGCAGCCCGGGACTAGCGGGAGGTAGCACCTACGAGCAGTACTTC. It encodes CASSPGLAGGSTYEQYF.

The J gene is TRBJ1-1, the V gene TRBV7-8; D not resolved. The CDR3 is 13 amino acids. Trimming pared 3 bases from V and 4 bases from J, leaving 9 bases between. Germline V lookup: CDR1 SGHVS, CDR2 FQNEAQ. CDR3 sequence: CASSLIFGTEAFF. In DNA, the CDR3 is TGTGCCAGCAGCTTGATCTTCGGCACTGAAGCTTTCTTT. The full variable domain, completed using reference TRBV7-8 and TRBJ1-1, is GAGVSQSPRYKVAKRGQDVALRCDPISGHVSLFWYQQALGQGPEFLTYFQNEAQLDKSGLPSDRFFAERPEGSVSTLKIQRTQQEDSAVYLCASSLIFGTEAFFGQGTRLTVV.

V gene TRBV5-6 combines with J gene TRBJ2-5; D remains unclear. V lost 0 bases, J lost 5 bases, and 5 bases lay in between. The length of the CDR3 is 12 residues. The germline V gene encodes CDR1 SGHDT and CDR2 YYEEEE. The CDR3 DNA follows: TGTGCCAGCAGCTTGGTGCGGGAGACCCAGTACTTC. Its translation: CASSLVRETQYF. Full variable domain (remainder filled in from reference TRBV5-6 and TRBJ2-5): DAGVTQSPTHLIKTRGQQVTLRCSPKSGHDTVSWYQQALGQGPQFIFQYYEEEERQRGNFPDRFSGHQFPNYSSELNVNALLLGDSALYLCASSLVRETQYFGPGTRLLVL.

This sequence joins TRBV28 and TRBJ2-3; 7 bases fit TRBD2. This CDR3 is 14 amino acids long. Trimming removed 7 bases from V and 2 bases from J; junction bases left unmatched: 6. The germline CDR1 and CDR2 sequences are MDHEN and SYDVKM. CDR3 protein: CASTSAGTTDTQYF. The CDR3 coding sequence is TGTGCCAGCACCTCAGCGGGGACCACAGATACGCAGTATTTT.

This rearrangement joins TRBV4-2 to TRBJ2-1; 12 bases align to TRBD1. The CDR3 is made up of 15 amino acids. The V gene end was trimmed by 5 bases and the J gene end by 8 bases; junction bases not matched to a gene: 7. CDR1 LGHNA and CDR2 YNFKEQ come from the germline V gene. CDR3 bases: TGTGCCAGCAGCAAACCGGGACAGGGGGCAGATGAGCAGTTCTTC. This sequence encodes CASSKPGQGADEQFF.